The rows below give T cell receptor beta chains drawn from one sample of a study of early T cells in non-severe SARS-CoV-2 infection. Via MiXCR, TCRdb re-called the 5' RACE reads, giving one row per CDR3 protein. The data contain approximately 73,000 distinct CDR3 sequences, around 11% of them singletons. The source material was whole blood. The origin of the receptors is an adult who was a healthcare worker with PCR-confirmed SARS-CoV-2 infection or an uninfected control (not recorded which). Each CDR3 is given with its conserved first and last residue. The D gene is left open where the match is weak. Not every row has a clone size; where given, it reads once, few, many or a size class.

v_call	d_call	j_call	clone_size	cdr3_aa	cdr3_nt
TRBV5-7	.	TRBJ2-7	few	CASSRADREGLEQYF	TGTGCCAGCAGCCGGGCGGACAGGGAGGGTTTAGAGCAGTACTTC
TRBV5-1	.	TRBJ2-3	few	CASRLDGADTQYF	TGCGCCAGCAGACTCGACGGGGCAGATACGCAGTATTTT
TRBV20-1	.	TRBJ2-1	many	CSAVTGGGYNEQFF	TGCAGTGCCGTGACGGGGGGCGGCTACAATGAGCAGTTCTTC
TRBV15	.	TRBJ2-6	many	CATSRDGDNSGANVLTF	TGTGCCACCAGCAGAGATGGAGACAACTCTGGGGCCAACGTCCTGACTTTC
TRBV7-2	.	TRBJ2-5	many	CASSLGSGRETQYF	TGTGCCAGCAGCTTAGGGTCCGGTAGAGAGACCCAGTACTTC
TRBV20-1	TRBD2	TRBJ2-1	many	CSAPRTSGGGNEQFF	TGCAGTGCTCCCCGGACTAGCGGGGGTGGAAATGAGCAGTTCTTC
TRBV27	TRBD2	TRBJ2-3	.	CARSGSSTDTQYF	TGTGCCAGAAGCGGGAGTAGCACAGATACGCAGTATTTT
TRBV27	TRBD2	TRBJ2-1	many	CASSLSGGPTYNEQFF	TGTGCCAGCAGTTTAAGCGGGGGGCCAACATACAATGAGCAGTTCTTC
TRBV7-8	.	TRBJ1-3	many	CASTHLNSGDTIYF	TGTGCCAGCACCCATCTGAACTCAGGAGACACCATATATTTT
TRBV3-1	TRBD1	TRBJ2-7	many	CASSQEMLQGSESYEQYF	TGTGCCAGCAGCCAAGAGATGCTACAGGGGAGTGAGTCCTACGAGCAGTACTTC
TRBV5-1	TRBD2	TRBJ2-1	few	CASSWTSGGNEQFF	TGCGCCAGCAGCTGGACTAGCGGGGGCAATGAGCAGTTCTTC
TRBV9	.	TRBJ2-1	many	CASSLGARDEQFF	TGTGCCAGCAGCCTAGGGGCGAGGGATGAGCAGTTCTTC
TRBV20-1	TRBD2	TRBJ2-3	.	CSAGDDRGLAGGQVTTDTQYF	TGCAGTGCGGGAGACGACAGGGGACTAGCGGGGGGCCAGGTTACAACAGATACGCAGTATTTT
TRBV4-1	.	TRBJ1-2	.	CASSQNETPRGYTF	TGCGCCAGCAGCCAAAACGAGACACCCCGGGGCTACACCTTC
TRBV7-7	TRBD2	TRBJ2-1	.	CASSSDSGGAGGNEQFF	TGTGCCAGCAGCTCCGATAGCGGGGGGGCCGGAGGCAATGAGCAGTTCTTC
TRBV5-6	.	TRBJ2-1	many	CASSLAQLIYNEQFF	TGTGCCAGCAGCTTGGCCCAACTGATCTACAATGAGCAGTTCTTC
TRBV7-2	TRBD1	TRBJ2-3	few	CASSSGTADPYTDTQYF	TGTGCCAGCAGCTCCGGGACAGCGGATCCCTACACAGATACGCAGTATTTT